This TCR beta chain was documented in a study of CD4 and CD8 cells across lung adenocarcinoma regions. The CDR3 is made up of 16 amino acids. With 0 bases clipped from V and 5 bases from J, the junction kept 3 bases outside the gene matches. The germline gives CDR1 MNHEY, CDR2 SVGAGI. This clonotype was observed a single time. TCRdb re-derived calls from the PCR reads in MiXCR, one entry per CDR3 protein. This sample has under 2,000 distinct CDR3 sequences, with roughly three fifths found just once. Localized lung adenocarcinoma, a non-small cell lung cancer, affected the donors. V usage is TRBV6-5 and J usage is TRBJ2-1, with 11 bases fitting TRBD2. The sequenced sample was CD4+ T cells from the margin of a lung tumor. The sequence derives from a female donor with lung adenocarcinoma. The CD4 and CD8 labels of this study may be unreliable. The CDR3 spells CASSYSSGGADNEQFF. CDR3 DNA sequence: TGTGCCAGCAGTTACTCTAGCGGGGGGGCGGACAATGAGCAGTTCTTC.